The 4 T cell receptor beta chains below all came from one sample that was sequenced in a study of T cell repertoires in cytomegalovirus infection. These receptors are not linked to any known antigen. One entry per CDR3 protein, called by TCRdb with MiXCR from the reads. The data contain approximately 500,000 distinct CDR3 sequences, 30% to 35% of them singletons. The material was cultured PBMCs, obtained from culture after CMV antigen stimulation. The source of these receptors is a human donor in good health (CMV status not recorded). Some clones in this sample may be carry-over from other donors' samples.

The V and J genes are TRBV5-1 and TRBJ2-6; D perhaps matches TRBD2 (5 bases). Germline V lookup: CDR1 SGHRS, CDR2 YFSETQ. V was clipped by 0 bases and J by 0 bases, with 10 bases between them. The CDR3 sequence is 17 residues long. CDR3 in amino acids: CASSLVGVDSGANVLTF. CDR3 coding DNA: TGCGCCAGCAGCTTGGTCGGGGTCGACTCTGGGGCCAACGTCCTGACTTTC.

This clonotype was counted only a few times. V usage is TRBV12-3 or TRBV12-4 and J usage is TRBJ2-1; 8 bases are a match to TRBD1. The V and J ends lost 3 bases and 6 bases, in that order; junction bases with no gene match: 10. CDR3 length: 16 residues. The CDR3 reads CASSFLGQGAGNEQFF. In nucleotides, the CDR3 is TGTGCCAGCAGTTTTTTGGGCCAGGGGGCCGGCAATGAGCAGTTCTTC.

A few counts support this clonotype. CDR3 sequence reads: CASSPAGPMGGNIQYF. Written as DNA, the CDR3 is TGTGCCAGCAGCCCCGCCGGGCCCATGGGGGGAAACATTCAGTACTTC. The rearrangement joins TRBV6-2 or TRBV6-3 to TRBJ2-4; possible D gene TRBD2, 6 bases. CDR1 is MNHEY, CDR2 SVGEGT, per germline. The CDR3 has 16 residues. The V gene lost 6 bases and the J gene lost 6 bases, with 21 bases spanning the gap.

This clonotype was counted a few times. The CDR3 loop reads CASRGQGAVNEQFF. The CDR3 bases are TGTGCCAGCAGGGGACAGGGGGCGGTCAATGAGCAGTTCTTC. This chain links TRBV6-1 with TRBJ2-1, with 12 positions matching TRBD1. Germline lookup yields CDR1 MNHNS and CDR2 SASEGT. Trimming at V came to 6 bases and at J to 6 bases, leaving 3 bases not matched to a gene. This CDR3 is 14 amino acids long.